These T cell receptor beta chains were read from a single sample in a study of cytomegalovirus exposure and HLA in healthy donors. Libraries were prepared by immunoSEQ multiplex PCR; TCRdb keeps only in-frame clonotypes and omits some of them. The repertoire includes fewer than 180,000 clones, 55% to 80% of them detected once, and approximately 7% sits in the top ten. Sequencing used PBMCs. These receptors originate from a woman aged 55-69 years in good health and CMV-seropositive. Each CDR3 is given with its conserved first and last residue. The D gene is left open where the match is weak. Clone size is given for some rows only: seen once, a few or many times, or a class if the clone is expanded.

clone_size	d_call	v_call	j_call	cdr3_aa	cdr3_nt
-	-	TRBV6-1	TRBJ1-3	CASSEYWAASSGNTIYF	TGTGCCAGCAGTGAATATTGGGCTGCCAGCTCTGGAAACACCATATATTTT
-	-	TRBV5-4	TRBJ1-4	CASSSKTGDNEKLFF	TGTGCCAGCAGCTCTAAGACAGGAGATAATGAAAAACTGTTTTTT
-	-	TRBV18	TRBJ2-7	CASSQGSHEQYF	TGTGCCAGCTCACAGGGGTCCCACGAGCAGTACTTC
-	-	TRBV9	TRBJ1-1	CASSVDYVMNTEAFF	TGTGCCAGCAGCGTAGACTATGTCATGAACACTGAAGCTTTCTTT
-	-	TRBV5-1	TRBJ2-3	CASRATDTQYF	TGCGCCAGCAGGGCCACAGATACGCAGTATTTT
few	-	TRBV30	TRBJ1-2	CAWSRAGGYTF	TGTGCCTGGAGTCGGGCGGGGGGCTACACCTTC
few	TRBD2	TRBV4-2	TRBJ2-7	CASSAGTSAPYEQYF	TGTGCCAGTTCCGCCGGGACTAGCGCTCCCTACGAGCAGTACTTC
-	TRBD2	TRBV7-3	TRBJ2-7	CASSSGTSERRSYEQYF	TGTGCCAGCAGCTCAGGGACTAGCGAAAGACGCTCCTACGAGCAGTACTTC
-	TRBD2	TRBV30	TRBJ2-7	CAGGRGGEQYF	TGTGCGGGCGGGAGGGGTGGCGAGCAGTACTTC
-	-	TRBV27	TRBJ2-7	CASSWTGLGSSYEQYF	TGTGCCAGCAGTTGGACGGGATTAGGGAGCTCCTACGAGCAGTACTTC
-	-	TRBV30	TRBJ1-2	CAWSFFLTGGYTF	TGTGCCTGGAGTTTTTTCCTCACCGGTGGCTACACCTTC
-	TRBD1	TRBV5-6	TRBJ1-2	CASSLATRGRGYTF	TGTGCCAGCAGCTTGGCGACAAGGGGGCGAGGCTACACCTTC
-	-	TRBV15	TRBJ2-2	CATRGGNTGELFF	TGTGCCACCAGAGGGGGAAACACCGGGGAGCTGTTTTTT
-	-	TRBV28	TRBJ2-5	CASSSTFEGETQYF	TGTGCCAGCAGTTCGACATTCGAGGGAGAGACCCAGTACTTC
-	TRBD1	TRBV9	TRBJ1-2	CASSVNPGTGVYYGYTF	TGTGCCAGCAGCGTTAACCCCGGGACAGGGGTTTATTATGGCTACACCTTC
-	-	TRBV7-2	TRBJ1-2	CASSREGFNYGYTF	TGTGCCAGCAGCCGGGAGGGGTTCAACTATGGCTACACCTTC
-	-	TRBV10-1	TRBJ2-2	CASSEVQQSGPERANTGELFF	TGCGCCAGCAGTGAGGTTCAACAGTCGGGTCCCGAGCGGGCCAACACCGGGGAGCTGTTTTTT
-	-	TRBV19	TRBJ1-1	CASSTAGFSMTTEAFF	TGTGCCAGTAGTACGGCGGGCTTCTCGATGACGACTGAAGCTTTCTTT
-	-	TRBV6-5	TRBJ1-4	CASSYSSLRGGEKLFF	TGTGCCAGCAGTTACTCGAGCCTCAGGGGCGGTGAAAAACTGTTTTTT
-	TRBD2	TRBV6-6	TRBJ2-3	CASSYQAGVSDTQYF	TGTGCCAGCAGTTACCAAGCGGGAGTATCAGATACGCAGTATTTT
-	-	TRBV6-1	TRBJ2-5	CASSRGDPYF	TGTGCCAGCAGCAGGGGGGATCCGTACTTC
few	-	TRBV5-1	TRBJ2-5	CASSLHKGETQYF	TGCGCCAGCAGCTTGCACAAGGGGGAGACCCAGTACTTC
-	TRBD1	TRBV7-2	TRBJ2-7	CASSPRRDRVNEQYF	TGTGCCAGCAGCCCGCGCCGGGACAGGGTTAACGAGCAGTACTTC
-	TRBD1	TRBV6-4	TRBJ2-1	CASSPGQGLGNEQFF	TGTGCCAGCAGTCCGGGACAGGGGTTGGGCAATGAGCAGTTCTTC
-	-	TRBV19	TRBJ1-2	CASRVTADGSYGYTF	TGTGCCAGCCGCGTAACTGCGGACGGGAGCTATGGCTACACCTTC
-	TRBD2	TRBV6-6	TRBJ2-7	CASSSSGSASYEQYF	TGTGCCAGCAGTTCTAGCGGGAGTGCCTCCTACGAGCAGTACTTC
-	TRBD1	TRBV2	TRBJ2-5	CASSEDRGRKETQYF	TGTGCCAGCAGTGAAGACAGGGGGCGTAAAGAGACCCAGTACTTC
-	-	TRBV7-2	TRBJ2-7	CASNSGASSYEQYF	TGTGCCAGCAACTCAGGGGCATCTTCCTACGAGCAGTACTTC
-	TRBD1	TRBV19	TRBJ1-4	CASSLVQGANDEKLFF	TGTGCCAGTAGTCTTGTACAGGGGGCTAACGATGAAAAACTGTTTTTT
-	-	TRBV2	TRBJ1-1	CASTGRGVTEAFF	TGTGCCAGCACGGGCAGGGGTGTCACTGAAGCTTTCTTT
once	TRBD2	TRBV27	TRBJ2-1	CASSSGKFTPEQFF	TGTGCCAGCAGTAGCGGGAAGTTCACACCAGAGCAGTTCTTC
-	-	TRBV4-2	TRBJ1-2	CASSQDGGDYGYTF	TGTGCCAGCAGCCAAGATGGGGGGGATTATGGCTACACCTTC
-	-	TRBV7-2	TRBJ2-5	CASSARRSEGTQYF	TGTGCCAGCAGCGCCAGGCGGAGTGAGGGGACCCAGTACTTC
once	-	TRBV19	TRBJ1-1	CATFPGHLVPPGFF	TGTGCCACATTTCCGGGACATCTTGTCCCCCCTGGTTTCTTT
-	-	TRBV28	TRBJ1-1	CASSPRSFKAFF	TGTGCCAGCAGTCCACGGTCTTTTAAAGCTTTCTTT
-	-	TRBV7-2	TRBJ2-1	CASSLKGLAGSYNEQFF	TGTGCCAGCAGCTTAAAAGGCCTTGCGGGATCCTACAATGAGCAGTTCTTC
few	TRBD1	TRBV7-3	TRBJ1-1	CASSLRGDTEAFF	TGTGCCAGCAGCCTCAGGGGGGACACTGAAGCTTTCTTT
few	-	TRBV6-6	TRBJ2-5	CASSPHVGGLGETQYF	TGTGCCAGCAGTCCCCATGTTGGGGGACTGGGAGAGACCCAGTACTTC
-	TRBD2	TRBV11-1	TRBJ2-1	CASSPSPEGGRGYNEQFF	TGTGCCAGCAGTCCATCCCCCGAGGGCGGGAGGGGATACAATGAGCAGTTCTTC
few	-	TRBV4-3	TRBJ1-5	CASSQDEGQPQHF	TGCGCCAGCAGCCAAGATGAGGGTCAGCCCCAGCATTTT
-	-	TRBV18	TRBJ1-1	CASAGGLNTEAFF	TGTGCCAGCGCCGGGGGGCTGAACACTGAAGCTTTCTTT
-	-	TRBV2	TRBJ1-5	CASTRDGGYQPQHF	TGTGCCAGCACCCGAGACGGGGGTTATCAGCCCCAGCATTTT
-	-	TRBV5-6	TRBJ2-3	CASSRLSSGSTDTQYF	TGTGCCAGCAGCCGCCTGAGTAGCGGCAGCACAGATACGCAGTATTTT
-	TRBD2	TRBV9	TRBJ2-1	CASSPRLAGGHNEQFF	TGTGCCAGCAGCCCTCGACTAGCGGGAGGTCACAATGAGCAGTTCTTC
few	TRBD2	TRBV10-3	TRBJ2-7	CAISTNRDYVYEQYF	TGTGCCATCAGTACGAACCGGGACTATGTCTACGAGCAGTACTTC
-	-	TRBV9	TRBJ2-5	CASSVEDYQETQYF	TGTGCCAGCAGCGTAGAAGACTATCAAGAGACCCAGTACTTC
-	TRBD2	TRBV4-3	TRBJ2-7	CASSQEETSESNEQYF	TGCGCCAGCAGCCAAGAAGAGACTAGCGAGTCCAACGAGCAGTACTTC
-	TRBD2	TRBV13	TRBJ2-1	CASSTRETSRNEQFF	TGTGCCAGCAGCACCAGGGAGACTAGCCGTAATGAGCAGTTCTTC
-	TRBD2	TRBV2	TRBJ2-4	CASSGFTSGVTKNIQYF	TGTGCCAGCAGTGGATTTACTAGCGGGGTTACCAAAAACATTCAGTACTTC